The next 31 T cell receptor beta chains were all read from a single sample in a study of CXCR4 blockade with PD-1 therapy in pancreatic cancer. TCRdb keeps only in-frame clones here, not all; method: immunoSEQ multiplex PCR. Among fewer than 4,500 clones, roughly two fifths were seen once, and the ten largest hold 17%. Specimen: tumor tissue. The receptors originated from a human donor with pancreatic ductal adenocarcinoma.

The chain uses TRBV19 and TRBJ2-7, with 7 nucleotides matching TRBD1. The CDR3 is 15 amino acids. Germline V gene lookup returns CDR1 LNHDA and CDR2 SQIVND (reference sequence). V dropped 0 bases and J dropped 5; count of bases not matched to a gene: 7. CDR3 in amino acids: CASSIDNDRANEQYF. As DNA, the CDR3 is TGTGCCAGTAGTATAGATAACGACAGGGCCAACGAGCAGTACTTC.

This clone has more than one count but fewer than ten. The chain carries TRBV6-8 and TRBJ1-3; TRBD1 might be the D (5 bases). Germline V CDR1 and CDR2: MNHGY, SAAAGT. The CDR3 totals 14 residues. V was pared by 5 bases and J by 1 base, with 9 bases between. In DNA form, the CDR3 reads TGTGCCAGCAGTCCCACAGGTTCTGGAAACACCATATATTTT. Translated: CASSPTGSGNTIYF.

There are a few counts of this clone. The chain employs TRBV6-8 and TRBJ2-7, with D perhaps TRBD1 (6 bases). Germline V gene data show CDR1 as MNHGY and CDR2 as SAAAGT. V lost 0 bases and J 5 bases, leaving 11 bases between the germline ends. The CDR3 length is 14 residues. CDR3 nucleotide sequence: TGTGCCAGCAGTTACTCCAGGGGAGAGGACGAGCAGTACTTC. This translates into CASSYSRGEDEQYF.

The CDR3 sequence: CASSFVEVIEETQYF. CDR3 in DNA: TGTGCCAGCAGCTTTGTGGAGGTTATCGAAGAGACCCAGTACTTC. The J gene is TRBJ2-5, the V gene TRBV11-3; the D gene is possibly TRBD2 (5 bases). Germline assignment: CDR1 SGHNT and CDR2 YENEEA. V dropped 3 bases and J dropped 3 bases, with 14 bases sitting between them. The CDR3 length is 15 residues.

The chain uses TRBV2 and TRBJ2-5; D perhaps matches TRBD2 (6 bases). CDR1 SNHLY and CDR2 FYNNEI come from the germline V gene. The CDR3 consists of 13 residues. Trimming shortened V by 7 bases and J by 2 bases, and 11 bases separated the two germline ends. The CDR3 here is CASTKTRQETQYF. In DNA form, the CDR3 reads TGTGCCAGCACTAAGACTAGGCAAGAGACCCAGTACTTC. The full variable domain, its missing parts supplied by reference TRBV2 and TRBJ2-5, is EPEVTQTPSHQVTQMGQEVILRCVPISNHLYFYWYRQILGQKVEFLVSFYNNEISEKSEIFDDQFSVERPDGSNFTLKIRSTKLEDSAMYFCASTKTRQETQYFGPGTRLLVL.

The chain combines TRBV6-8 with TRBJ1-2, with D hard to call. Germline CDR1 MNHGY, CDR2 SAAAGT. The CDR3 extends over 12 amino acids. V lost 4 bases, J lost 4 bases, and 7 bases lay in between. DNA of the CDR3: TGTGCCAGCAGTTCGACGGTCTATGGCTACACCTTC. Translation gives CASSSTVYGYTF.

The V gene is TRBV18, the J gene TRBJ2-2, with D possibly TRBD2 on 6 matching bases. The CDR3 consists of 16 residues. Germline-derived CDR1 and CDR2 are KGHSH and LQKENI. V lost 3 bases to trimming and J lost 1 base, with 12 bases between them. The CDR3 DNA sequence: TGTGCCAGCTCACCGGGGGGTGGAAAGAACACCGGGGAGCTGTTTTTT. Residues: CASSPGGGKNTGELFF. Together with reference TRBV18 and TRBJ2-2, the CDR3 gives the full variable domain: NAGVMQNPRHLVRRRGQEARLRCSPMKGHSHVYWYRQLPEEGLKFMVYLQKENIIDESGMPKERFSAEFPKEGPSILRIQQVVRGDSAAYFCASSPGGGKNTGELFFGEGSRLTVL.

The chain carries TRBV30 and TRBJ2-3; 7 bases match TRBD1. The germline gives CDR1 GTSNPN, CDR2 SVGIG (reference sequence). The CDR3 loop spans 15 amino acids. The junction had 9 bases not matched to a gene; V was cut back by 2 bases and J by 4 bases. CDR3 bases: TGTGCCTGGAGTCCCCTGAGGGGGCTTCCAGATACGCAGTATTTT. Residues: CAWSPLRGLPDTQYF. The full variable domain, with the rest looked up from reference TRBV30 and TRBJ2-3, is SQTIHQWPATLVQPVGSPLSLECTVEGTSNPNLYWYRQAAGRGLQLLFYSVGIGQISSEVPQNLSASRPQDRQFILSSKKLLLSDSGFYLCAWSPLRGLPDTQYFGPGTRLTVL.

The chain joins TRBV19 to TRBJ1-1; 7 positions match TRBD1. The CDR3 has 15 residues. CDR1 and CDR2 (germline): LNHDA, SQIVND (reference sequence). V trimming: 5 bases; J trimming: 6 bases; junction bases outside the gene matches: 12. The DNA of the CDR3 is TGTGCCAGTAGTCCCAGACAGGGAGCAAGCGCTGAAGCTTTCTTT. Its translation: CASSPRQGASAEAFF.

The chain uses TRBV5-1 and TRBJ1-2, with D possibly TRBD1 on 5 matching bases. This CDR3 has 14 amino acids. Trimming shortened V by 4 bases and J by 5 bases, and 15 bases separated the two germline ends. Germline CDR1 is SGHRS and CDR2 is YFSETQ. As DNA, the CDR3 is TGCGCCAGCAGCCCTAAGCAGGGTACATATGGCTACACCTTC. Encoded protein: CASSPKQGTYGYTF.

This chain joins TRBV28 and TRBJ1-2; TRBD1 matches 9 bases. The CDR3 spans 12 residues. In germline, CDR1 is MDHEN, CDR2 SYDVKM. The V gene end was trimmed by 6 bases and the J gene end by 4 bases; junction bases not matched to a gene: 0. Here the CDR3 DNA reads TGTGCCAGCAGGACAGGGGGCTATGGCTACACCTTC. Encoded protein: CASRTGGYGYTF.

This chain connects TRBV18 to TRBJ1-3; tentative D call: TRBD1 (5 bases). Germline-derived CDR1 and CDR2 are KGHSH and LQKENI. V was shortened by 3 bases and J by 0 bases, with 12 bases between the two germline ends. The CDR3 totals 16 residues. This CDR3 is CASSPGQTYSGNTIYF. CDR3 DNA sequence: TGTGCCAGCTCACCGGGGCAGACCTACTCTGGAAACACCATATATTTT. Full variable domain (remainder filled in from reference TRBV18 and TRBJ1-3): NAGVMQNPRHLVRRRGQEARLRCSPMKGHSHVYWYRQLPEEGLKFMVYLQKENIIDESGMPKERFSAEFPKEGPSILRIQQVVRGDSAAYFCASSPGQTYSGNTIYFGEGSWLTVV.

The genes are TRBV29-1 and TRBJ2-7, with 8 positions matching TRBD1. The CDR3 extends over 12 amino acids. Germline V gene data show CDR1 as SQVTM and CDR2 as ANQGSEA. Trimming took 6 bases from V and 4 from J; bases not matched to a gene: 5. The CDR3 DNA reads TGCAGCGTAGGGGACAGGCGGTACGAGCAGTACTTC. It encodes CSVGDRRYEQYF.

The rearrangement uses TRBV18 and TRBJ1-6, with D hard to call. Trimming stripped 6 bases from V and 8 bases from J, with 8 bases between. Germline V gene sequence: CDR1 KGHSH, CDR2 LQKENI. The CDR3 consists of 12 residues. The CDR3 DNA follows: TGTGCCAGCTCCAGGCGGGATTCACCCCTCCACTTT. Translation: CASSRRDSPLHF.

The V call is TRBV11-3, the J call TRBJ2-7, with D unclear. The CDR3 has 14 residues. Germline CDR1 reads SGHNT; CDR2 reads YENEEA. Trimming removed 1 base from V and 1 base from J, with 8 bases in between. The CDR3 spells CASSLGQVSYEQYF. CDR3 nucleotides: TGTGCCAGCAGCTTAGGCCAGGTATCCTACGAGCAGTACTTC.

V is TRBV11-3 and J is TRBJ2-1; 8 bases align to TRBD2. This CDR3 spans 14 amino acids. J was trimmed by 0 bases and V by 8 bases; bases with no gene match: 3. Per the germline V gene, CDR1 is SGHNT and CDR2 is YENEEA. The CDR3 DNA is TGTGCCAGCCTACGGGGGGGCTCCTACAATGAGCAGTTCTTC. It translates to CASLRGGSYNEQFF.

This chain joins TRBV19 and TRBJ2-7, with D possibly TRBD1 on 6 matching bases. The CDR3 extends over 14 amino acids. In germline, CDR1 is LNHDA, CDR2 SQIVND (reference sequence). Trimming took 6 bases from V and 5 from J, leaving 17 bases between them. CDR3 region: CASRSRDKAHEQYF. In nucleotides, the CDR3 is TGTGCCAGTAGGAGCCGGGACAAGGCCCACGAGCAGTACTTC.

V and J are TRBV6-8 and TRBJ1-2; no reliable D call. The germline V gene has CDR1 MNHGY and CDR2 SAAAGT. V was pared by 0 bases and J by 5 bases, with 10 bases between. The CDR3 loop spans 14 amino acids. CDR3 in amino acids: CASSYSRYGYGYTF. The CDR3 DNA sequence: TGTGCCAGCAGTTACTCCAGATACGGATATGGCTACACCTTC.

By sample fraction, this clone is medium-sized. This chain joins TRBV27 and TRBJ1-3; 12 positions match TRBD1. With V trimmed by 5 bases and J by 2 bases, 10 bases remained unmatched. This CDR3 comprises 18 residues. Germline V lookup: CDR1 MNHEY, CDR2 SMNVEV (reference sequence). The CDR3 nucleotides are TGTGCCAGCAGTATCTCCGCCGGGACAGGGGGCCCTGGAAACACCATATATTTT. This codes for CASSISAGTGGPGNTIYF.

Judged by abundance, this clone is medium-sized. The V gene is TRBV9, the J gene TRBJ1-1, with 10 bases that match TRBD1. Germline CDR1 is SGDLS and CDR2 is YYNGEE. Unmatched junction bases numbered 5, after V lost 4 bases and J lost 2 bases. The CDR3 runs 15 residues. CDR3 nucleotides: TGTGCCAGCAGCCCAGGGGACAGGGGAAACACTGAAGCTTTCTTT. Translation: CASSPGDRGNTEAFF.

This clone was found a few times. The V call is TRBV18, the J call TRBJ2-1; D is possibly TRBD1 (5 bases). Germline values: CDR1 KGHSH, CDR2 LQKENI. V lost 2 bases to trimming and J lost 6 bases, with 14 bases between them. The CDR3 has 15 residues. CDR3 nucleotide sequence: TGTGCCAGCTCACCAGGTCAGGGTAGGGGCAATGAGCAGTTCTTC. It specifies CASSPGQGRGNEQFF.

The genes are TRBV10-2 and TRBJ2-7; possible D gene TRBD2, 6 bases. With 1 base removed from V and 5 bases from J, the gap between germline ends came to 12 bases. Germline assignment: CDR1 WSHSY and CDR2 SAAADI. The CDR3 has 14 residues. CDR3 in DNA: TGCGCCAGCAGTGAGTTTTCGACGGGGGACGAGCAGTACTTC. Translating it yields CASSEFSTGDEQYF.

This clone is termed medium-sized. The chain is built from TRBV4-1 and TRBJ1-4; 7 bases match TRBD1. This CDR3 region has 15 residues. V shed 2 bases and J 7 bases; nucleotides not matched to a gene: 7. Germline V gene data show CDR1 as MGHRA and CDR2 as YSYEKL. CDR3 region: CASSQLEGAGEKLFF. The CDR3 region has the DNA TGCGCCAGCAGCCAACTGGAGGGGGCCGGTGAAAAACTGTTTTTT.

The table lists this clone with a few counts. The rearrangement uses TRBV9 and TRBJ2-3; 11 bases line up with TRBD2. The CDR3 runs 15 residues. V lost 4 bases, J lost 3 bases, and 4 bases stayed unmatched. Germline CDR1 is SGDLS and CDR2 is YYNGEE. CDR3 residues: CASSYGLAGTDTQYF. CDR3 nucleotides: TGTGCCAGCAGCTATGGACTAGCGGGTACAGATACGCAGTATTTT.

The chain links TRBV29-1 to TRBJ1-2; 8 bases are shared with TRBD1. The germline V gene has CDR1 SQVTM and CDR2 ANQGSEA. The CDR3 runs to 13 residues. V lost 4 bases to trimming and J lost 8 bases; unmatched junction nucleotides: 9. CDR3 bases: TGCAGCGTTGGGTCACAGGGGGTAGGAGGCTACACCTTC. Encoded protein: CSVGSQGVGGYTF.

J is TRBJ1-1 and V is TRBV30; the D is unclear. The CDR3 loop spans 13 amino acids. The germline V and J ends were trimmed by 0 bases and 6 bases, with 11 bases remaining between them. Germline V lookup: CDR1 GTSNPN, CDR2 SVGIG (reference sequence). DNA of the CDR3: TGTGCCTGGAGTGTAGGAGGAGCATCTGAAGCTTTCTTT. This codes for CAWSVGGASEAFF.

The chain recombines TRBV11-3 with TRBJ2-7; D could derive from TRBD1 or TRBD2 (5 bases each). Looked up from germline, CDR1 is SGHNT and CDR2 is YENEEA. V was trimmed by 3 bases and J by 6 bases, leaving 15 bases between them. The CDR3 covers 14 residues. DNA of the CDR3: TGTGCCAGCAGCTTTTCCCCCATGGGGACCGAGCAGTACTTC. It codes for CASSFSPMGTEQYF.

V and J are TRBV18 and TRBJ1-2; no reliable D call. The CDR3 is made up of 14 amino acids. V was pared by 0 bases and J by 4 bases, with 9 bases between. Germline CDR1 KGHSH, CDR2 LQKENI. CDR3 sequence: CASSPPTVTYGYTF. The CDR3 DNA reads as TGTGCCAGCTCACCACCGACCGTCACCTATGGCTACACCTTC.

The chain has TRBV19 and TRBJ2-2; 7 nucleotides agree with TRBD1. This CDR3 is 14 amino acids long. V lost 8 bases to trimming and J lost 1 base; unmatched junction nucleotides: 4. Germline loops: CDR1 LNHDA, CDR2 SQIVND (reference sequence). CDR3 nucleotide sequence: TGTGCCAGTCAGGACAGGTGGAACACCGGGGAGCTGTTTTTT. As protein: CASQDRWNTGELFF.

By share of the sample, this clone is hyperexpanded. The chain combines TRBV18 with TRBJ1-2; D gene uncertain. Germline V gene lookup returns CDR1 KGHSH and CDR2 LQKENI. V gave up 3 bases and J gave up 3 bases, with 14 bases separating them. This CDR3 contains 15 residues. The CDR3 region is CASSPPGGWDYGYTF. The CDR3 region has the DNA TGTGCCAGCTCACCGCCGGGAGGGTGGGACTATGGCTACACCTTC.

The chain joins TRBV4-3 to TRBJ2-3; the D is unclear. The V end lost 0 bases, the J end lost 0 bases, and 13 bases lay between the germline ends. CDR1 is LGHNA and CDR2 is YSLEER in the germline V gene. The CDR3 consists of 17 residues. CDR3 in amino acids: CASSQEKLGPSTDTQYF. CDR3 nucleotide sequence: TGCGCCAGCAGCCAAGAAAAGCTAGGTCCTAGCACAGATACGCAGTATTTT.